These T cell receptor beta chains were read from a single sample in a study of cytomegalovirus exposure and HLA in healthy donors. Only in-frame clones appear in the TCRdb table, and some are missing; sequencing was by immunoSEQ multiplex PCR. Among more than 200,000 clones listed, roughly 87% were seen once. The sample comprised PBMCs. The receptors derive from a man between 18 and 35 years old in good health and CMV-seropositive. The CDR3 runs from the conserved cysteine through the conserved F or W. A D gene is named only where the DNA matches it firmly. Size values are once, few and many counts, or a class for expanded clones, and some rows have none.

>TRBJ2-1|TRBV4-1|once|TRBD1
TGCGCCAGCAGCCAAGCGGGACAGGGTAAAAATGAGCAGTTCTTC
CASSQAGQGKNEQFF
>TRBJ1-1|TRBV7-9|NA|NA
TGTGCCAGCAGCCCGGGACGGCGGGCGAACACTGAAGCTTTCTTT
CASSPGRRANTEAFF
>TRBJ2-7|TRBV11-2|NA|NA
TGTGCCAGCAGCCTGAAGGAGGGGGCCTACGAGCAGTACTTC
CASSLKEGAYEQYF
>TRBJ1-5|TRBV2|NA|TRBD1
TGTGCCAGCGAGGGACAGGGCAATCAGCCCCAGCATTTT
CASEGQGNQPQHF
>TRBJ1-5|TRBV15|few|NA
TGTGCCACCAGCAGGACCGTGGCCTTGAATGAGCCCCAGCATTTT
CATSRTVALNEPQHF
>TRBJ1-1|TRBV19|NA|NA
TGTGCCAGTAGTATGGGGTTTCCGAGTTTGACTGAAGCTTTCTTT
CASSMGFPSLTEAFF
>TRBJ1-2|TRBV29-1|NA|NA
TGCAGCGGGGGTCTGGACTATGGCTACACCTTC
CSGGLDYGYTF
>TRBJ2-5|TRBV19|NA|TRBD2
TGTGCCAGTAGTATAATGGCTAGCGGGCAAGAGACCCAGTACTTC
CASSIMASGQETQYF
>TRBJ2-2|TRBV2|NA|TRBD2
TGTGCCAGCAGCAGCGGGAGAGACACCGGGGAGCTGTTTTTT
CASSSGRDTGELFF
>TRBJ2-7|TRBV27|NA|NA
TGTGCCAGCAGTTCCGGGACGTTGGAGCAGTACTTC
CASSSGTLEQYF
>TRBJ2-3|TRBV5-4|NA|TRBD2
TGTGCCAGCAGCTCCTCGGGACTAGCGCTTAGCACAGATACGCAGTATTTT
CASSSSGLALSTDTQYF
>TRBJ2-1|TRBV5-4|NA|TRBD2
TGTGCCAGCAGCTCACTAGCGGGGGGCTCGGATGAGCAGTTCTTC
CASSSLAGGSDEQFF
>TRBJ2-6|TRBV11-2|NA|TRBD2
TGTGCCAGCAGCCAGGGACGGGGGGTATGGGCCAACGTCCTGACTTTC
CASSQGRGVWANVLTF
>TRBJ1-5|TRBV7-2|NA|TRBD1
TGTGCCAGCAGCACCCGGACAGGGCACCAGCCCCAGCATTTT
CASSTRTGHQPQHF
>TRBJ2-3|TRBV4-2|NA|TRBD2
TGTGCCAGCAGCCTGGGCGGGAGGGCCACCGATACGCAGTATTTT
CASSLGGRATDTQYF
>TRBJ1-1|TRBV6-1|once|NA
TGTGCCAGCAGTGACCACTTAACGGCTGAAGCTTTCTTT
CASSDHLTAEAFF
>TRBJ2-5|TRBV29-1|NA|NA
TGCAGCGTTGAATACCCCTTCGGCAGGGTAGGGGAGACCCAGTACTTC
CSVEYPFGRVGETQYF
>TRBJ2-1|TRBV28|few|NA
TGTGCCAGCAGTTTTGCGGGGGACAGGTCCGATGAGCAGTTCTTC
CASSFAGDRSDEQFF
>TRBJ2-5|TRBV27|NA|NA
TGTGCCAGCAGTCTCCGGACGGTCGGCACAGGCCGGAGAGAGACCCAGTACTTC
CASSLRTVGTGRRETQYF
>TRBJ2-5|TRBV5-5|NA|NA
TGTGCCGGGGGACCGACGAGAACGACCCAGTACTTC
CAGGPTRTTQYF
>TRBJ1-2|TRBV10-3|NA|NA
TGTGCCATCAGTGACAAGGGGGACTATGGCTACACCTTC
CAISDKGDYGYTF
>TRBJ1-2|TRBV6-5|few|NA
TGTGCCAGCACCCCCACAGGGAGTGGAAACTATGGCTACACCTTC
CASTPTGSGNYGYTF
>TRBJ2-1|TRBV11-2|NA|NA
TGTGCCAGCAGCTTTACCGGGATGGACTACAATGAGCAGTTCTTC
CASSFTGMDYNEQFF
>TRBJ2-5|TRBV4-1|NA|TRBD2
TGCGCCAGCAGCCAAGACCCGGGACTAGCGGTTCAAGAGACCCAGTACTTC
CASSQDPGLAVQETQYF
>TRBJ1-2|TRBV18|once|TRBD1
TGTGCCAGCTCACCACCCTTGACAGGGGTGAGGTTTAACTATGGCTACACCTTC
CASSPPLTGVRFNYGYTF
>TRBJ2-5|TRBV5-1|once|NA
TGCGCCAGCAGCCCCCAGGGCGTGGAGACCCAGTACTTC
CASSPQGVETQYF
>TRBJ1-5|TRBV18|NA|NA
TGTGCCAGCTCACAAGCGAGCAGAAATAGCAATCAGCCCCAGCATTTT
CASSQASRNSNQPQHF